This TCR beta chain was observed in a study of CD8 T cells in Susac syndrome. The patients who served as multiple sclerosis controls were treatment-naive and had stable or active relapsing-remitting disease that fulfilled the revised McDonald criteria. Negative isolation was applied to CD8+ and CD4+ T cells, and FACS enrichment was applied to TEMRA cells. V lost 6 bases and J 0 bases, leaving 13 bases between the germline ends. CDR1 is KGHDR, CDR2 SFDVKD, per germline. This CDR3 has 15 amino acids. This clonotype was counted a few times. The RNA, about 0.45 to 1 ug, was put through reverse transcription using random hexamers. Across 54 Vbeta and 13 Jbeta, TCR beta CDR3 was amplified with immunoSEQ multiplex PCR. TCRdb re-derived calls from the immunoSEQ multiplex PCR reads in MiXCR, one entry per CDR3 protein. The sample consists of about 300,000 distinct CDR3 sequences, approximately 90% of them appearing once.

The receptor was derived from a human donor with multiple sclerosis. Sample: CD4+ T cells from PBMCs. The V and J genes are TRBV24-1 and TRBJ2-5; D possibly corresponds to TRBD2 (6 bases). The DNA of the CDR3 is TGTGCCACCAGTCCCGGCGGGGTAGACCAAGAGACCCAGTACTTC. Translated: CATSPGGVDQETQYF.